This T cell receptor beta chain was identified during a study of patients and donors after allogeneic stem cell transplantation. MiXCR was run by TCRdb on the RT-PCR reads, yielding one entry per CDR3 protein. Seen here are approximately 410,000 distinct CDR3 sequences, 16% observed once, and the top ten hold 7% to 7.5%. The CDR3 extends over 15 amino acids. Germline V gene data show CDR1 as LGHNA and CDR2 as YNFKEQ. With 5 bases removed from V and 7 bases from J, the gap between germline ends came to 21 bases. The V and J genes are TRBV4-2 and TRBJ2-7, with a weak D call TRBD2 (6 bases). Sequencing used blood, either unsorted or a sorted T cell fraction (not recorded which). The receptor was derived from a human donor who was either an allogeneic HSCT recipient or a stem cell or donor lymphocyte infusion donor (not recorded which). It is not recorded whose cells these are; they may come from a transplant donor. The CDR3 DNA follows: TGTGCCAGCAGCTCCAGGGCTAGCGTATCCCGGGAGCAGTACTTC. Translated, it gives CASSSRASVSREQYF.